One sample yielded the 17 T cell receptor beta chains listed below, sequenced in a study of response to subunit inactivated influenza vaccine. Using its own MiXCR run on the RT-PCR reads, TCRdb lists one record per CDR3 protein. The table includes about 830,000 distinct CDR3 sequences, about 18% detected once. The starting material was PBMCs from blood, obtained approximately 5 days after vaccination. The source is a middle-aged man who received an inactivated influenza vaccine.

The V gene is TRBV11-2, the J gene TRBJ2-7; 10 bases match TRBD2. V lost 10 bases to trimming and J lost 0 bases; unmatched junction nucleotides: 18. The CDR3 extends over 18 amino acids. Germline V gene lookup returns CDR1 SGHAT and CDR2 FQNNGV. The CDR3 sequence is CATSLPVAGGQSSYEQYF. The DNA of the CDR3 is TGTGCCACCTCCTTACCCGTAGCGGGGGGACAAAGCTCCTACGAGCAGTACTTC.

The chain carries TRBV30 and TRBJ2-1; the match to TRBD2 covers 8 bases. V gave up 4 bases and J gave up 8 bases; unmatched junction bases: 7. The CDR3 is made up of 13 amino acids. CDR1 and CDR2 (germline): GTSNPN, SVGIG (reference sequence). This CDR3 is CAWTSGFIDEQFF. As DNA, the CDR3 is TGTGCCTGGACTAGCGGGTTTATCGATGAGCAGTTCTTC.

This clonotype appeared a few times. The chain couples TRBV12-3 or TRBV12-4 to TRBJ2-1, with a weak D call TRBD2 (6 bases). The CDR3 loop spans 15 amino acids. Trimming cost V 1 base and J 10 bases, with 17 bases left between them. The chain's CDR3 is CASSLGDGTPTEQFF. The CDR3 region has the DNA TGTGCCAGCAGTTTAGGTGATGGGACTCCAACGGAGCAGTTCTTC.

This clonotype was counted a few times. The chain employs TRBV12-3 or TRBV12-4 and TRBJ1-5; 8 bases fit TRBD1. V gave up 5 bases and J gave up 7 bases; unmatched junction bases: 10. The CDR3 covers 15 residues. The CDR3 coding sequence is TGTGCCAGCAGTCCTGGACAGGGAAGTCTACAGCCCCAGCATTTT. Its translation is CASSPGQGSLQPQHF.

The V and J genes are TRBV10-3 and TRBJ2-3; D is perhaps TRBD1 (6 bases). The V gene's germline CDR1 is ENHRY and CDR2 SYGVKD. The V and J ends lost 4 bases and 2 bases respectively, with 10 bases between them. The CDR3 totals 14 residues. CDR3 sequence (DNA): TGTGCCATCAGTGGAAACAGGGACACAGATACGCAGTATTTT. Its translation is CAISGNRDTDTQYF.

This chain connects TRBV20-1 to TRBJ1-5, with D perhaps TRBD1 (6 bases). Trimming removed 3 bases from V and 7 bases from J, with 13 bases in between. The CDR3 totals 13 residues. Germline V gene lookup returns CDR1 DFQATT and CDR2 SNEGSKA (reference sequence). In nucleotides, the CDR3 is TGCAGTGCTAGGCGACAGGCGTCCCAGCCCCAGCATTTT. As protein: CSARRQASQPQHF.

V is TRBV20-1 and J is TRBJ1-5; TRBD1 matches 7 bases. The CDR3 is 15 residues long. The germline gives CDR1 DFQATT, CDR2 SNEGSKA (reference sequence). V was pared by 2 bases and J by 5 bases, with 9 bases of the junction left unmatched. CDR3 amino acids: CSARTLQGHDQPQHF. Here the CDR3 DNA reads TGCAGTGCTAGAACCTTACAGGGGCACGATCAGCCCCAGCATTTT.

Only a few counts were recorded for this clonotype. The chain has TRBV27 and TRBJ1-6, with TRBD1 matching 7 bases. Unmatched junction bases numbered 9, after V lost 8 bases and J lost 5 bases. The CDR3 sequence is 15 residues long. Germline V gene sequence: CDR1 MNHEY, CDR2 SMNVEV (reference sequence). CDR3 coding DNA: TGTGCCAGCCGAAGTGGACAGGTGGATAATTCACCCCTCCACTTT. Amino acids: CASRSGQVDNSPLHF.

The chain has TRBV28 and TRBJ2-4; 10 bases are a match to TRBD1. CDR3 length: 15 residues. The germline gives CDR1 MDHEN, CDR2 SYDVKM. V lost 7 bases to trimming and J lost 7 bases; unmatched junction nucleotides: 10. CDR3 nucleotide sequence: TGTGCCAGCACGGACTCTCGGACAGGGGGGAACATTCAGTACTTC. This translates into CASTDSRTGGNIQYF.

The V and J genes are TRBV12-3 or TRBV12-4 and TRBJ1-5; D call uncertain. The CDR3 has 13 amino acids. V gave up 5 bases and J gave up 3 bases, with 8 bases separating them. CDR3 bases: TGTGCCAGCAGTGACGGAGTCAATCAGCCCCAGCATTTT. Protein product: CASSDGVNQPQHF.

The rearrangement uses TRBV9 and TRBJ1-2; 9 bases match TRBD1. This CDR3 is 14 amino acids long. The V gene end was trimmed by 5 bases and the J gene end by 2 bases; junction bases not matched to a gene: 4. CDR1 is SGDLS and CDR2 is YYNGEE in the germline V gene. The CDR3 here is CASRDRGSNYGYTF. In nucleotides, the CDR3 is TGTGCCAGCAGGGACAGGGGATCCAACTATGGCTACACCTTC.

This clonotype was detected ten times or more. The CDR3 sequence is CASSFGTVSYEQYF. The CDR3 coding sequence is TGTGCCAGCAGTTTTGGGACAGTTTCCTACGAGCAGTACTTC. The chain recombines TRBV28 with TRBJ2-7; 7 bases align to TRBD1. In germline, CDR1 is MDHEN, CDR2 SYDVKM. The trim removed 3 bases at V and 1 base at J, leaving 3 bases unmatched. This CDR3 comprises 14 residues.

The CDR3 here is CASSLEWERTDTQYF. Here the CDR3 DNA reads TGCGCCAGCAGCTTGGAATGGGAGAGGACAGATACGCAGTATTTT. The rearrangement links TRBV5-1 to TRBJ2-3, with a tentative D call TRBD2 (5 bases). V lost 0 bases to trimming and J lost 3 bases, with 11 bases between them. This CDR3 is built from 15 residues. Germline CDR1 and CDR2: SGHRS and YFSETQ.

This clonotype has ten or more counts. The rearrangement links TRBV10-3 to TRBJ2-3, with D unresolved. Per the germline V gene, CDR1 is ENHRY and CDR2 is SYGVKD. V was pared by 7 bases and J by 0 bases, with 14 bases between. The length of the CDR3 is 15 residues. The CDR3 region is CAITRDSLSTDTQYF. The DNA for the CDR3 is TGTGCCATCACTAGGGATTCTTTAAGCACAGATACGCAGTATTTT.

This clonotype was picked up a small number of times. The chain employs TRBV25-1 and TRBJ1-1; D call uncertain. The V gene's germline CDR1 is MGHDK and CDR2 SYGVNS. Trimming pared 1 base from V and 8 bases from J, leaving 14 bases between. The CDR3 is 14 residues long. CDR3 region: CASSEFASGGEAFF. The CDR3 coding sequence is TGTGCCAGCAGTGAATTCGCCTCCGGCGGGGAAGCTTTCTTT.

This clonotype was counted ten times or more. The chain links TRBV12-3 or TRBV12-4 to TRBJ2-7; 8 bases fit TRBD1. The J segment lost 5 bases and the V segment lost 6 bases, leaving 12 bases of the junction unmatched. The CDR3 contains 15 residues. The CDR3 sequence is CASSHTRQGSHEQYF. In DNA, the CDR3 is TGTGCCAGCAGCCACACAAGACAGGGGAGCCACGAGCAGTACTTC.

This clonotype came up many times. Its ends do not fully match the called genes, so a read error is possible. CDR3 DNA sequence: TGCGCCAGCAGCCAAGACGGGCGCAGCACAGATACGCAGTATTTT. Its translation: CASSQDGRSTDTQYF. The chain combines TRBV3-1 with TRBJ2-3; D is ambiguous. The germline V gene encodes CDR1 LGHDT and CDR2 YNNKEL (reference sequence). The CDR3 sequence is 15 residues long.